This is a list of T cell receptor beta chains from one sample in a study of T cell repertoires in cytomegalovirus infection. TCRdb independently ran MiXCR on the reads; one entry per CDR3 protein. The sample lists around 440,000 distinct CDR3 sequences, around 11% occurring once. The sequenced material came from PBMCs. The receptors were sampled from a human donor in good health (CMV status not recorded). Some clones in this sample may be carry-over from other donors' samples. Each CDR3 is given with its conserved first and last residue. Each record gives: clone size, D gene, CDR3 length, V gene, J gene, CDR3 protein, CDR3 DNA. D genes are given only for firm matches. Not every row has a clone size; where given, it reads once, few, many or a size class.

size: many
D: -
length: 13
V: TRBV12-3/TRBV12-4
J: TRBJ2-5
CDR3: CASSTHREKTQYF
DNA: TGTGCCAGCAGTACTCACAGGGAAAAGACCCAGTACTTC

size: few
D: TRBD1
length: 15
V: TRBV7-9
J: TRBJ1-1
CDR3: CASSPQGQGHAEAFF
DNA: TGTGCCAGCAGCCCCCAAGGACAGGGTCATGCTGAAGCTTTCTTT

size: many
D: -
length: 14
V: TRBV12-3/TRBV12-4
J: TRBJ1-1
CDR3: CASTSGRLETEAFF
DNA: TGTGCCAGCACCTCGGGACGGTTGGAGACTGAAGCTTTCTTT

size: -
D: -
length: 18
V: TRBV7-9
J: TRBJ2-5
CDR3: CASSLGVRSARGPETQYF
DNA: TGTGCCAGCAGCTTAGGAGTAAGGAGTGCGCGGGGACCCGAGACCCAGTACTTC

size: many
D: TRBD2
length: 14
V: TRBV27
J: TRBJ2-1
CDR3: CASSGTSGSGEQFF
DNA: TGTGCCAGCAGTGGGACTAGCGGGAGTGGTGAGCAGTTCTTC

size: many
D: -
length: 16
V: TRBV15
J: TRBJ2-1
CDR3: CATSRGSAGAYNEQFF
DNA: TGTGCCACCAGCAGAGGGTCTGCAGGGGCGTACAATGAGCAGTTCTTC

size: many
D: -
length: 15
V: TRBV7-2
J: TRBJ2-5
CDR3: CASSPQGGGSETQYF
DNA: TGTGCCAGCAGCCCGCAGGGAGGAGGGTCAGAGACCCAGTACTTC

size: few
D: TRBD2
length: 17
V: TRBV4-2
J: TRBJ2-7
CDR3: CASSQPGLAGGAYEQYF
DNA: TGTGCCAGCAGCCAACCGGGACTAGCGGGAGGAGCCTACGAGCAGTACTTC

size: -
D: -
length: 14
V: TRBV6-5
J: TRBJ2-7
CDR3: CASSYSSGVREQYF
DNA: TGTGCCAGCAGTTATTCCTCGGGAGTTCGGGAGCAGTACTTC

size: few
D: -
length: 15
V: TRBV4-1
J: TRBJ1-1
CDR3: CASSIRDKGSKGAFF
DNA: TGCGCCAGCAGCATCCGGGACAAAGGTTCCAAGGGAGCTTTCTTT

size: many
D: -
length: 14
V: TRBV11-2
J: TRBJ1-1
CDR3: CASSLFALSTEAFF
DNA: TGTGCCAGCAGCTTATTTGCGCTGAGCACTGAAGCTTTCTTT

size: few
D: TRBD1
length: 16
V: TRBV20-1
J: TRBJ1-4
CDR3: CSAHRDRGGINEKLFF
DNA: TGCAGTGCTCACCGGGACAGGGGTGGGATTAATGAAAAACTGTTTTTT

size: many
D: -
length: 13
V: TRBV28
J: TRBJ2-3
CDR3: CASSLFSTDTQYF
DNA: TGTGCCAGCAGTTTATTCAGCACAGATACGCAGTATTTT

size: -
D: TRBD1
length: 17
V: TRBV18
J: TRBJ2-7
CDR3: CASSPPRTGANSYEQYF
DNA: TGTGCCAGCTCACCACCGAGGACAGGGGCCAACTCCTACGAGCAGTACTTC

size: many
D: TRBD1
length: 16
V: TRBV28
J: TRBJ1-3
CDR3: CASSSYRGRFGNTIYF
DNA: TGTGCCAGCAGTTCGTACAGGGGGCGGTTTGGAAACACCATATATTTT

size: few
D: TRBD2
length: 14
V: TRBV2
J: TRBJ2-1
CDR3: CASSDLTSFDEQFF
DNA: TGTGCCAGCAGTGATTTGACTAGCTTCGATGAGCAGTTCTTC

size: many
D: TRBD1
length: 16
V: TRBV7-9
J: TRBJ1-2
CDR3: CASSFSGQGTFYGYTF
DNA: TGTGCCAGCAGCTTCTCGGGACAGGGAACTTTCTATGGCTACACCTTC

size: -
D: -
length: 14
V: TRBV5-1
J: TRBJ2-1
CDR3: CASSLSDPYNEQFF
DNA: TGCGCCAGCAGCTTGTCGGACCCCTACAATGAGCAGTTCTTC

size: many
D: TRBD1
length: 17
V: TRBV6-2/TRBV6-3
J: TRBJ1-5
CDR3: CASSYLRDRVSNQPQHF
DNA: TGTGCCAGCAGTTACCTCCGGGACAGGGTGAGCAATCAGCCCCAGCATTTT

size: many
D: TRBD2
length: 13
V: TRBV20-1
J: TRBJ2-5
CDR3: CSAPTSGQETQYF
DNA: TGCAGTGCCCCGACTAGCGGGCAAGAGACCCAGTACTTC

size: many
D: -
length: 15
V: TRBV10-3
J: TRBJ2-1
CDR3: CAISVRGAPNNEQFF
DNA: TGTGCCATCAGTGTAAGGGGGGCCCCGAACAATGAGCAGTTCTTC

size: -
D: -
length: 14
V: TRBV20-1
J: TRBJ1-3
CDR3: CSASQGLSGNTIYF
DNA: TGCAGTGCTAGTCAGGGACTCTCTGGAAACACCATATATTTT

size: many
D: TRBD2
length: 16
V: TRBV28
J: TRBJ2-7
CDR3: CASSSRAGGSSYEQYF
DNA: TGTGCCAGCAGCTCGCGAGCGGGAGGGAGCTCCTACGAGCAGTACTTC

size: -
D: -
length: 17
V: TRBV2
J: TRBJ2-1
CDR3: CASSRFVTGVSYNEQFF
DNA: TGTGCCAGCAGTCGATTCGTAACAGGTGTCTCCTACAATGAGCAGTTCTTC

size: many
D: TRBD2
length: 15
V: TRBV11-2
J: TRBJ2-3
CDR3: CAGRLSGGTTDTQYF
DNA: TGTGCCGGTCGACTGAGCGGGGGGACCACAGATACGCAGTATTTT

size: many
D: -
length: 15
V: TRBV7-6
J: TRBJ2-3
CDR3: CASSLVGPGTDTQYF
DNA: TGTGCCAGCAGCTTAGTGGGGCCGGGCACAGATACGCAGTATTTT

size: many
D: -
length: 17
V: TRBV20-1
J: TRBJ1-5
CDR3: CSAMIVGLEGGNQPQHF
DNA: TGCAGTGCTATGATCGTGGGGCTGGAGGGTGGCAATCAGCCCCAGCATTTT

size: many
D: -
length: 15
V: TRBV7-2
J: TRBJ2-7
CDR3: CASSLRGGGPYEQYF
DNA: TGTGCCAGCAGCTTAAGGGGGGGGGGGCCCTACGAGCAGTACTTC

size: many
D: -
length: 15
V: TRBV10-3
J: TRBJ1-2
CDR3: CAISESRGDNYGYTF
DNA: TGTGCCATCAGTGAGTCGCGGGGGGACAACTATGGCTACACCTTC

size: many
D: -
length: 15
V: TRBV11-2
J: TRBJ2-5
CDR3: CASSLFPSQQETQYF
DNA: TGTGCCAGCAGCTTATTCCCATCTCAACAAGAGACCCAGTACTTC

size: many
D: -
length: 15
V: TRBV12-3/TRBV12-4
J: TRBJ1-1
CDR3: CASSSGGRLGTEAFF
DNA: TGTGCCAGCAGTTCCGGGGGACGGCTGGGAACTGAAGCTTTCTTT

size: few
D: TRBD1
length: 18
V: TRBV12-3/TRBV12-4
J: TRBJ2-5
CDR3: CASSLLGTGSFIQETQYF
DNA: TGTGCCAGCAGTTTACTGGGGACAGGGAGTTTCATTCAAGAGACCCAGTACTTC

size: many
D: -
length: 14
V: TRBV28
J: TRBJ1-2
CDR3: CASSLRGANYGYTF
DNA: TGTGCCAGCAGTTTAAGGGGAGCTAACTATGGCTACACCTTC